The following is a T cell receptor (beta chain) sequence with its context. Its recognized antigen is unknown. Read data end 3 residues before the CDR3 end; the end is taken from the germline J gene. Every participant had a single incident cervical HPV16 infection, and prevalent HPV16 infections were excluded. Cervical HPV DNA was detected with MY09/MY11 PCR, and genotyping was done by dot-blot hybridization. Fifteen mL of heparinized blood were centrifuged, and the buffy coat was aliquoted, frozen at -30°C, then stored at -80°C. QIAGEN kits were used to extract genomic DNA from buffy coat specimens. The CDR3, from cysteine to phenylalanine, totals 15 residues. Part of the CDR3 DNA is given, 36 bases translated from base 1. CDR1 and CDR2, looked up from the germline V gene (reference sequence), are DFQATT and SNEGSKA. The V end gives up 5 bases and the J end 3 bases, leaving 6 bases in the junction not matched to a gene.

This sample was included in a study of T cells in women clearing cervical HPV infection (dated by TCRdb to the late 2010s). With regard to the full study: The cases were some 27 women with histologically confirmed HPV16-related CIN3 or worse, and 2 of these cases were invasive cancers. HLA typing was available for only a few women, so HLA type could not be excluded as a confounder. For cases, a median interval of about 140 days, with an interquartile range of about 90 to 210 days, was observed between lesion detection and blood sampling. Cases had a median age of approximately 35 years compared with 38 to 40 for controls, and baseline characteristics showed no significant differences between the groups. This exploratory proof-of-principle case-control study, nested within the Guanacaste HPV Natural History Study in Costa Rica, compared TCR repertoires among women with different cervical HPV16 outcomes. Controls were 25 women whose single incident HPV16 infection cleared within 12 months without precancer or cancer developing. Five blinded duplicates per group were added as quality controls, so that 60 or so samples were obtained: 50 or so participants and around 10 replicates. In the parent cohort, some 10,000 women aged 18 or older were enrolled in Guanacaste, Costa Rica, during about 1992 to 1994 and then followed for under 9 years. Blood from cases was drawn at the visit where the lesion was first identified, while blood from controls was drawn once the infection was no longer detected. Cases were matched to controls by age within five years and by the year the sample was collected. What the authors observed across the whole study: By combining richness with V gene abundances, random forest classifiers separated cases from controls with an estimated AUC of less than 0.85. Because T-cell numbers per sample were unknown, differences in richness could reflect varying T-cell content rather than repertoire biology. Because of the cross-sectional design, the study could not determine whether the associations came before infection or resulted from infection, and neither effector/memory subsets nor HPV-specific T cells were isolated. TCR repertoire richness was significantly higher in CIN3+ cases than in controls across sequencing depths, while evenness did not differ. Cases had lower TRBV6-7 relative abundance than controls (approximately 0.1% versus 0.16%; Bonferroni P = 0.0008).

Using the immunoSEQ assay, multiplex PCR amplified TCR beta CDR3 regions from an average of 1200 ng of genomic DNA per sample. The assay corrected primer bias using a complete synthetic TCR repertoire to establish an amplification baseline. Amplicons were sequenced on the Illumina platform. The paper's processing steps were these. Sequences were error-corrected by clustering with frequency ratios and a modified nearest-neighbor algorithm and were then analyzed in the immunoSEQ Analyzer with IMGT gene definitions. At each rarefaction depth, TCR richness and evenness were averaged over 20 rarefaction repeats, and samples with fewer sequences than the depth were excluded. Wilcoxon rank sum tests with FDR correction were used to compare relative abundances of V, D and J genes between the groups. In the blinded duplicates, the intraclass correlation was 90% to 96% for TCR richness and averaged around 78% across 66 gene segments. As stored in TCRdb, this immuneACCESS dataset retains in-frame rearrangements with V and J assigned. A fraction of the clones does not appear; measured against another copy, unresolved V genes explain less than half of the discrepancy, and the remainder lacks a known reason. V and J calls and clone size come straight from that table; D and trimming were deduced from the DNA. The table held for this sample gives 20,000 to 25,000 clones. The ten largest clones take up under 8.5% of the sample.

The chain is made from TRBV20-1 and TRBJ2-1; 11 bases in the junction line up with TRBD2. Material for sequencing was blood buffy coat. The TCR was taken from a woman aged 18-70 years with a cervical HPV16 infection that either progressed to CIN3+ or cleared (not recorded which). CDR3 DNA, as far as it was read: TGCAGTGCTTACGGACTAGCGGGTTTCTACAATGAG. Its amino acids are CSAYGLAGFYNE. The whole CDR3 reads CSAYGLAGFYNEQFF.